The T cell receptor (beta chain) described here comes from a study of blood T cells in healthy people across ages. Whole-study findings and limits: It was held that the diversity estimates obtained from one million T cells were underestimates.

Donors were systemically healthy Caucasian individuals from Russia aged 6 to 90 years. In each sample, at least 7 million PBMCs were isolated. Combining a sample-barcoded 5' primer with a J-beta primer mix, a second PCR ran for roughly 6 to 12 cycles. Template switching added a 12-random-nucleotide identifier to every cDNA molecule. TCRdb independently ran MiXCR on the 5' RACE reads; one entry per CDR3 protein. Here the sample spans approximately 2,000,000 distinct CDR3 sequences, more than 35% being singletons. With respect to this clonotype: Antigen: not known.

CDR1 SGHTA and CDR2 FQGNSA come from the germline V gene. The CDR3 totals 13 residues. V lost 5 bases to trimming and J lost 8 bases, with 15 bases between them. What was sequenced was blood. The source of this sequence is a human donor in good health. The chain combines TRBV7-2 with TRBJ1-2; D might be TRBD1 (5 bases). CDR3 protein: CASSGPTGSGYTF. In DNA, the CDR3 is TGTGCCAGCAGCGGACCTACAGGAAGCGGCTACACCTTC.